These 17 T cell receptor beta chains were all obtained from the same sample, sequenced in a study of CD8 T cells in ankylosing spondylitis. One entry per CDR3 protein results from TCRdb running MiXCR on the 5' RACE reads. The table has under 300,000 distinct CDR3 sequences, around 11% seen once. The specimen was blood, either unsorted or a sorted T cell fraction (not recorded which). The receptors were sampled from a male donor with ankylosing spondylitis or in good health (not recorded which).

This clonotype occurred many times. This chain connects TRBV28 to TRBJ1-2; unclear D gene. The CDR3 totals 15 residues. The germline gives CDR1 MDHEN, CDR2 SYDVKM. Trimming cost V 3 bases and J 4 bases, with 15 bases left between them. This chain's CDR3 is CASSFPLGGTYGYTF. For the CDR3, the DNA is TGTGCCAGCAGTTTCCCCCTGGGAGGCACCTATGGCTACACCTTC.

This clonotype was detected ten times or more. In nucleotides, the CDR3 is TGTGCCAGCAGTTACTCGTTGACAGGGGGCGCGAACACTGAAGCTTTCTTT. It is translated as CASSYSLTGGANTEAFF. This chain joins TRBV6-5 and TRBJ1-1; TRBD1 aligns across 10 bases. The CDR3 spans 17 residues. Germline assignment: CDR1 MNHEY and CDR2 SVGAGI. J was trimmed by 1 base and V by 0 bases; bases with no gene match: 5.

CDR3 coding DNA: TGTGCCAGCAGCTTAGGGGCCCCGCTAGCGGGGGGGTACGCGAACACCGGGGAGCTGTTTTTT. Protein: CASSLGAPLAGGYANTGELFF. This chain connects TRBV11-2 to TRBJ2-2, with 12 bases that match TRBD2. The CDR3 is 21 residues long. V lost 1 base to trimming and J lost 0 bases; unmatched junction nucleotides: 12. Germline CDR1 is SGHAT and CDR2 is FQNNGV.

There are a few counts of this clonotype. The J gene is TRBJ2-3, the V gene TRBV7-2; 8 bases align to TRBD2. V shed 2 bases and J 9 bases; nucleotides not matched to a gene: 10. The CDR3 is 15 residues long. Germline V gene sequence: CDR1 SGHTA, CDR2 FQGNSA. This CDR3 reads CASSLRGGASWTQYF. CDR3 in DNA: TGTGCCAGCAGCTTACGGGGGGGCGCATCTTGGACGCAGTATTTT.

In this sample, this clonotype turned up many times. The chain links TRBV15 to TRBJ2-5, with D perhaps assigned TRBD1 or TRBD2 (6 bases each). CDR1 is LNHNV and CDR2 is YYDKDF in the germline V gene (reference sequence). The CDR3 totals 12 residues. V was clipped by 8 bases and J by 5 bases, with 12 bases between them. The CDR3 here is CATAGHQETQYF. CDR3 bases: TGTGCCACCGCGGGACATCAGGAGACCCAGTACTTC. Full variable domain (rest looked up from reference TRBV15 and TRBJ2-5): DAMVIQNPRYQVTQFGKPVTLSCSQTLNHNVMYWYQQKSSQAPKLLFHYYDKDFNNEADTPDNFQSRRPNTSFCFLDIRSPGLGDTAMYLCATAGHQETQYFGPGTRLLVL.

This clonotype turned up a few times. The rearrangement uses TRBV18 and TRBJ2-5; 11 nucleotides match TRBD2. Germline CDR1 KGHSH, CDR2 LQKENI. J lost 3 bases, V lost 4 bases, and 10 bases had no gene match. This CDR3 is 17 amino acids long. The CDR3, as DNA: TGTGCCAGCTCACGATCCGTGGGACTAGCGGCAGAAGAGACCCAGTACTTC. Translated: CASSRSVGLAAEETQYF. The full variable domain, rest sourced from reference TRBV18 and TRBJ2-5, is NAGVMQNPRHLVRRRGQEARLRCSPMKGHSHVYWYRQLPEEGLKFMVYLQKENIIDESGMPKERFSAEFPKEGPSILRIQQVVRGDSAAYFCASSRSVGLAAEETQYFGPGTRLLVL.

The sample holds many counts of this clonotype. The V gene is TRBV5-1, the J gene TRBJ2-7, with 8 bases that match TRBD1. With 2 bases clipped from V and 1 base from J, the junction kept 8 bases outside the gene matches. Looked up from germline, CDR1 is SGHRS and CDR2 is YFSETQ. The length of the CDR3 is 16 residues. CDR3 nucleotides: TGCGCCAGCAGCTTCACAGGGGGGCGATTGTCCTACGAGCAGTACTTC. It translates to CASSFTGGRLSYEQYF.

This clonotype was detected many times. The chain has TRBV10-3 and TRBJ2-7; D is possibly TRBD1 (6 bases). The CDR3 length is 12 residues. Germline V CDR1 and CDR2: ENHRY, SYGVKD. The V end lost 7 bases, the J end lost 6 bases, and 13 bases lay between the germline ends. The chain's CDR3 is CAINRAKGEQYF. The CDR3, as DNA: TGTGCCATCAACAGGGCGAAGGGCGAGCAGTACTTC.

This clonotype was seen only a few times. V gene TRBV5-1 combines with J gene TRBJ1-1, with TRBD1 as a possible D gene (5 bases). This CDR3 spans 14 amino acids. CDR1 and CDR2 (germline): SGHRS, YFSETQ. V was clipped by 4 bases and J by 0 bases, with 10 bases between them. CDR3 sequence (DNA): TGCGCCAGCAGCCGGGGGGTGGTGAACACTGAAGCTTTCTTT. Amino acid sequence: CASSRGVVNTEAFF.

This clonotype was counted many times. The V call is TRBV28, the J call TRBJ2-3; the match to TRBD2 covers 7 bases. The ends lost 6 bases at V and 0 bases at J; junction bases unmatched: 12. Germline V gene lookup returns CDR1 MDHEN and CDR2 SYDVKM. The CDR3 contains 17 residues. CDR3 in amino acids: CASSDLLAEASTDTQYF. The DNA of the CDR3 is TGTGCCAGCAGCGACCTCCTAGCGGAAGCTAGCACAGATACGCAGTATTTT. Looking up the rest from reference TRBV28 and TRBJ2-3 gives the full variable domain: DVKVTQSSRYLVKRTGEKVFLECVQDMDHENMFWYRQDPGLGLRLIYFSYDVKMKEKGDIPEGYSVSREKKERFSLILESASTNQTSMYLCASSDLLAEASTDTQYFGPGTRLTVL.

A remark on this clonotype: A much larger clone differs from this one at a single base, so this may be a read error. The conserved phenylalanine or tryptophan normally closing the CDR3 is absent here, so this likely arose from a read error. This chain's CDR3 is CASSSAGTLTLNYGYTL. The CDR3, as DNA: TGCGCCAGCAGCTCCGCCGGGACGCTCACCTTGAACTATGGCTACACCTTG. The rearrangement links TRBV5-1 to TRBJ1-2; D is perhaps TRBD1 (5 bases). Germline CDR1 SGHRS, CDR2 YFSETQ. CDR3 size: 17 residues. The ends were cut back, 3 bases at V and 2 bases at J, with 20 bases in the middle.

This chain joins TRBV18 and TRBJ2-7, with D possibly TRBD1 on 6 matching bases. The CDR3 extends over 12 amino acids. Trimming cost V 5 bases and J 3 bases, with 8 bases left between them. Germline assignment: CDR1 KGHSH and CDR2 LQKENI. In DNA, the CDR3 is TGTGCCAGCTCATCGGGACACTACGAGCAGTACTTC. It yields the protein CASSSGHYEQYF. Looking up the rest from reference TRBV18 and TRBJ2-7 gives the full variable domain: NAGVMQNPRHLVRRRGQEARLRCSPMKGHSHVYWYRQLPEEGLKFMVYLQKENIIDESGMPKERFSAEFPKEGPSILRIQQVVRGDSAAYFCASSSGHYEQYFGPGTRLTVT.

This clonotype was seen only a few times. J is TRBJ2-1 and V is TRBV3-1; possible D gene TRBD1, 6 bases. V lost 3 bases and J lost 9, with 12 bases in between. Per the germline V gene, CDR1 is LGHDT and CDR2 is YNNKEL (reference sequence). The length of the CDR3 is 13 residues. The CDR3 protein is CASSQAGAREQFF. For the CDR3, the DNA is TGTGCCAGCAGCCAGGCAGGGGCTCGTGAGCAGTTCTTC.

V gene TRBV12-3 or TRBV12-4 combines with J gene TRBJ2-5, with TRBD1 identical over 8 bases. The CDR3 extends over 15 amino acids. V shed 6 bases and J 3 bases; nucleotides not matched to a gene: 9. CDR3 amino acids: CASSFSRGPEETQYF. In DNA form, the CDR3 reads TGTGCCAGCAGCTTCTCCAGGGGGCCGGAAGAGACCCAGTACTTC.

This clonotype was observed many times. The chain employs TRBV3-1 and TRBJ2-7, with D hard to call. CDR1 is LGHDT, CDR2 YNNKEL, per germline (reference sequence). This CDR3 is 12 amino acids long. Trimming shortened V by 0 bases and J by 0 bases, and 0 bases separated the two germline ends. The CDR3 reads CASSQDSYEQYF. The CDR3 DNA sequence: TGTGCCAGCAGCCAAGACTCCTACGAGCAGTACTTC.

This clonotype was seen many times. This sequence joins TRBV7-3 and TRBJ1-1; no definite D call. The V gene lost 5 bases and the J gene lost 0 bases, with 7 bases spanning the gap. CDR1 and CDR2 (germline): SGHTA, FQGTGA. CDR3 length: 13 amino acids. The CDR3 nucleotides are TGTGCCAGCAGCCGGTCCATGAACACTGAAGCTTTCTTT. Amino acids: CASSRSMNTEAFF.

This clonotype was observed at least ten times. The chain carries TRBV12-3 or TRBV12-4 and TRBJ1-6; tentative D call: TRBD1 (5 bases). CDR3 length: 14 residues. The V gene lost 7 bases and the J gene lost 6 bases, with 13 bases spanning the gap. This CDR3 is CASTFGQGNSPLHF. CDR3 nucleotides: TGTGCCAGCACTTTTGGGCAGGGTAATTCACCCCTCCACTTT.